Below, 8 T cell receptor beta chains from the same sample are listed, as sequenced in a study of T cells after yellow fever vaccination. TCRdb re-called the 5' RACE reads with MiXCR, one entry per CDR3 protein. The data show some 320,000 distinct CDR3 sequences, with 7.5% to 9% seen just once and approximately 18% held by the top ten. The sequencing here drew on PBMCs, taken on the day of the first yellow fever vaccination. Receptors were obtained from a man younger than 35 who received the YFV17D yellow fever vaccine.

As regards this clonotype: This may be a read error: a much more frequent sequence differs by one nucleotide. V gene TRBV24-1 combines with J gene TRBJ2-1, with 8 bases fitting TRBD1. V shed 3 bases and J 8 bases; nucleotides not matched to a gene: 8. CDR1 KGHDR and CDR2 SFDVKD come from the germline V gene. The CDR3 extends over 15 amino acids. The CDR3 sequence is CATSDPRGLDDEQFF. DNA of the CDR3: TGTGCCACCAGTGATCCCAGGGGGCTGGACGATGAGCAGTTCTTC.

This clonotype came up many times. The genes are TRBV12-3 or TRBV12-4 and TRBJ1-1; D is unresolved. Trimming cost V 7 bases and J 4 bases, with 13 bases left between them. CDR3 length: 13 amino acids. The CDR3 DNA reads TGTGCCAGCATGGCCGGGATTGGCACTGAAGCTTTCTTT. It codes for CASMAGIGTEAFF.

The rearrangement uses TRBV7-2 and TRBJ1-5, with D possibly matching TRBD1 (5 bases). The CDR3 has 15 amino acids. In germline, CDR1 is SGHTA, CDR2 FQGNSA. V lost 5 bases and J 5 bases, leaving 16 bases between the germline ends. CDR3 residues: CASSMTRGEHQPQHF. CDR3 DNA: TGTGCCAGCAGCATGACGAGGGGTGAGCATCAGCCCCAGCATTTT.

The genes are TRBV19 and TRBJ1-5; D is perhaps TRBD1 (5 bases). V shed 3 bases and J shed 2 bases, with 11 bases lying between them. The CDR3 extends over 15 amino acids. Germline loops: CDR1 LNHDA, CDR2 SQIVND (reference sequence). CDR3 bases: TGTGCCAGTAGTATGATGACAGTCGGCAATCAGCCCCAGCATTTT. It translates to CASSMMTVGNQPQHF.

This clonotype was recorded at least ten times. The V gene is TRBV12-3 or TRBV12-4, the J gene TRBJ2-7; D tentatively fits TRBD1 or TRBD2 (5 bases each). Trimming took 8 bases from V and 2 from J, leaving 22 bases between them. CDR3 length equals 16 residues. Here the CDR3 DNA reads TGTGCCAGCGATTCGGTACTGTCGGGGCCACCCTACGAGCAGTACGTC. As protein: CASDSVLSGPPYEQYV.

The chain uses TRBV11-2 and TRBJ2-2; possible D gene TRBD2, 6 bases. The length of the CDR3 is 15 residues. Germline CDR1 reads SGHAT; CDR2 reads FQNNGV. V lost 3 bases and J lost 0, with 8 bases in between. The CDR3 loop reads CASSFSGTNTGELFF. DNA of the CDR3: TGTGCCAGCAGCTTTAGCGGAACGAACACCGGGGAGCTGTTTTTT. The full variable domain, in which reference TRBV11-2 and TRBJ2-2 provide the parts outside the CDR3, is EAGVAQSPRYKIIEKRQSVAFWCNPISGHATLYWYQQILGQGPKLLIQFQNNGVVDDSQLPKDRFSAERLKGVDSTLKIQPAKLEDSAVYLCASSFSGTNTGELFFGEGSRLTVL.

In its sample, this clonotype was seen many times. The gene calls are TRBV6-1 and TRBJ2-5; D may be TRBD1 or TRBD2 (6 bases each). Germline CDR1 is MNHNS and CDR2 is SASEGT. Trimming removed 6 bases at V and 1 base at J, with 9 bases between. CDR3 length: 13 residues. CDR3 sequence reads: CASSRGPQETQYF. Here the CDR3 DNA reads TGTGCCAGCAGCCGGGGGCCCCAAGAGACCCAGTACTTC.

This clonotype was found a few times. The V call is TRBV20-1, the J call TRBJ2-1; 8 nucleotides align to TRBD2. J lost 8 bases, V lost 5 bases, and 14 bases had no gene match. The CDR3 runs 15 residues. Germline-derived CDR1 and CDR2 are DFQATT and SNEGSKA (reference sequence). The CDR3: CSAGTGTSLFDEQFF. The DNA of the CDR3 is TGCAGTGCTGGAACCGGGACTAGTCTATTCGATGAGCAGTTCTTC.